This record covers a single T cell receptor (beta chain). The specificity of this receptor is unknown. Per-base qualities were not stored, and no clone one base away is much larger. The sample comes from a study of shared clonotypes between healthy human individuals (dated by TCRdb to 2018 to 2021). Describing the broader study: A couple of women and three men aged 18 to 49 years were included in the cohort. For each donor, three plates each were used for CD4 naive and CD4 memory, two plates were used for CD8 naive, and one plate was used for CD8 memory. Blood TCR repertoires of about 5 healthy adults were deeply sequenced to estimate repertoire size and the extent of clonotype sharing between individuals. Libraries were prepared and TCR repertoires were sequenced by different laboratories using diverse techniques, in order to increase sequencing depth and limit assay-specific biases. Each donor's leukapheresis produced roughly between about 0.9 and 9.5 billion PBMCs.

The CDR3 spans 16 residues, from the cysteine through the phenylalanine. Only the CDR3 region is kept as DNA, spanning 48 bases read in frame from base 1. Trimming takes 8 bases from V and 0 bases from J, and the germline ends sit 14 bases apart. CDR1 and CDR2 are read off the germline V gene as MDHEN and SYDVKM. Donors were healthy HIV-negative adults with no recently reported acute infections or vaccinations. Every donor was a Caucasian adult living in Nashville, Tennessee, USA. CD4+ T cells were enriched by magnetic negative selection, after which naive cells were positively selected on CD45RA and the negative fraction was taken as the memory subset. Blood was obtained by leukapheresis, after which PBMCs were separated by Ficoll-Histopaque density gradient centrifugation and cryopreserved in liquid nitrogen vapor phase. Analytical flow cytometry was used to check the purity and quantity of every magnetically sorted T cell population. Genomic DNA was isolated from each sorted fraction and quantified by UV absorbance on a Nanodrop 2000c.

TCR CDR3 regions were amplified from genomic DNA by multiplex PCR using the deep immunoSEQ assay. For each cell subset, the extracted genomic DNA was distributed evenly across all wells of several immunoSEQ 96-well plates, and each plate served as one replicate. For sorted subsets, about 220 ng of genomic DNA, equivalent to about 30,000 T cell genomes, went into each replicate PCR. Purified libraries were quantified with a Qubit 3.0 fluorometer, sized on a Bioanalyzer 2100, and re-quantified with the KAPA Library Quantification kit. A separate single-read 150-cycle Illumina NextSeq 550 flow cell was used to sequence each immunoSEQ 96-well plate. In the original analysis: The immunoSEQ output contained only junctional sequences without quality scores, so filtering could not match that applied to full-length reads. To assign V/J genes and CDR3, sequences were annotated using PyIR, a Python wrapper for IgBLAST v1.9, with IMGT germline references. Reads were removed for weak V/J assignments (E-value above 1e-6), missing CDR3, stop codons, out-of-frame junctions, or ambiguous translated residues. A V3J clonotype was defined by an identical inferred V gene, J gene, and CDR3 amino acid sequence. Percentage overlap between repertoires was calculated by dividing the number of shared unique clonotypes by the size of the smaller repertoire. Three approaches were used to assess repertoire richness: RTK rarefaction, the Chao1 estimator, and Recon v2.1 estimates of unobserved clonotypes. Generation probabilities for all TCRbeta clonotypes obtained by the gDNA method from a handful of donors were computed using OLGA. In its TCRdb copy, this immuneACCESS table keeps in-frame sequences only and misses some clones. Where compared with another copy, unresolved V genes explain less than half of these, and the others have no known cause. D and trimming come from the DNA, and the V and J calls and clone size come from that table. A total of under 2.5 million clones appear in this sample, less than 95% of them only once. Jointly, the top ten make up around 0.35% of the sample.

Results and caveats for the whole study, not just this receptor: Across a handful of donors, roughly 5.1% of naive CD4, over 3% of naive CD8, 2.3% of memory CD4, and approximately 0.42% of memory CD8 clonotypes were shared. Sampling was limited to blood, and TCR repertoires in tissue likely differ from TCR repertoires in blood. Pairwise subsampling led to the expectation that sequencing depth would affect the degree of clonotype sharing among donors. Higher generation probabilities were observed for clonotypes shared by all four sorted-subset donors than for non-shared clonotypes. Rarefaction of sorted-subset datasets indicated incomplete sequencing despite the large sequencing depth. The genetic and exposure-history diversity represented was limited by the small number of donors. Naive subsets generally had larger estimated clonotype richness than memory subsets.

The sequenced sample consisted of naive CD4+ T cells from PBMCs. In light of the paper, this sample's cell subset or site label describes: CD45RA+ positively selected. The TCR comes from a young man in good health. Some clones in this sample may be carry-over from other donors' samples. The chain is encoded by TRBV28 joined to TRBJ2-6, with the D gene too uncertain to name. The DNA sequence is given as TGTGCCAGCTGGTCCCCTAGGGACTCTGGGGCCAACGTCCTGACTTTC. Its protein reads: CASWSPRDSGANVLTF. The full variable domain, completed from the reference TRBV28 and TRBJ2-6 proteins outside the CDR3, reads DVKVTQSSRYLVKRTGEKVFLECVQDMDHENMFWYRQDPGLGLRLIYFSYDVKMKEKGDIPEGYSVSREKKERFSLILESASTNQTSMYLCASWSPRDSGANVLTFGAGSRLTVL.